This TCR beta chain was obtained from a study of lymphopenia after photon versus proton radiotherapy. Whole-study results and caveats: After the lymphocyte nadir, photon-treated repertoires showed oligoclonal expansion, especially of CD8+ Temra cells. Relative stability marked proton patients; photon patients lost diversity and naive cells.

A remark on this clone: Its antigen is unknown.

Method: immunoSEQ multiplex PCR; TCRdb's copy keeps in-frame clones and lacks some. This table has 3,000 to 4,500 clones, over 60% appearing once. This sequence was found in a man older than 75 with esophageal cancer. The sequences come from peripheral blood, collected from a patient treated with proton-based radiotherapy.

CDR3 in amino acids: CASSARTDKETQYF. The CDR3 coding sequence is TGCGCCAGCAGCGCGAGGACGGACAAAGAGACCCAGTACTTC. The chain employs TRBV5-1 and TRBJ2-5; weak D call: TRBD1 (5 bases). CDR3 length equals 14 residues. Trimming took off 4 bases at V and 3 bases at J, with 13 bases between the two ends. Germline loops: CDR1 SGHRS, CDR2 YFSETQ.